This record looks at one TCR beta chain sequence and its context. Its antigen target is currently unknown. The sample holds no much larger clone one base away, and base qualities are not on file. This entry belongs to a study of cytomegalovirus exposure and HLA in healthy donors (dated by TCRdb to between 2016 and 2019). Broadly, across the study: An earlier analysis of about 560 of the donors reported roughly 300 Gb of sequence data and 117 million unique TCR beta sequences obtained from approximately 180 million T cells. The T cell repertoires of some 700 subjects were profiled by immunosequencing and related to cytomegalovirus serostatus. An earlier analysis of fewer than 750 of the donors used high-throughput TCR beta sequencing to judge whether each TCR beta V gene segment behaved as functional or pseudogenic. In addition to the first cohort of 500 to 850 subjects, a separate validation cohort of over 90 different subjects was used. Roughly 300 gigabases of sequencing data and around 85 million unique TCR sequences made up an early release that covered 500 to 700 HLA-typed donors. HLA typing included class I and class II loci at four-digit resolution. A later genetic analysis took genome-wide SNP genotypes for about 65% of the 666 donors and used that subset as a discovery cohort. In the later analysis, no new phenotypic data were used to find candidate immune exposures; instead, reliance was placed on TCR beta sequences and their occurrence across donors. All discovery cohort repertoires had been generated using a single sequencing platform. Donor age, sex, ethnicity and CMV serostatus were compiled alongside the repertoire data. The study aimed to test whether cataloging public T cell receptors could reveal signatures of past pathogen exposure. A later analysis re-examined previously published TCR beta repertoires from about 700 donors and added high-resolution HLA genotyping to investigate patterns of TCR occurrence. To predict cytomegalovirus infection status, the study brought together high-throughput TCR immunosequencing, statistical association of individual TCRs with disease status, and machine learning. Four to six DR-DQ haplotypes were handled as single units for association and clustering, since linkage in the cohort was strong. Typing coverage differed by locus: A, B, C, DRB1 and DQB1 were typed in roughly 620-630 donors, DQA1 in around 500, DPA1 in 600 to 610, and DPB1 in roughly 470. Of the 398 genotyped donors, 80% to 90% were placed in the genetic ancestry cluster associated with self-reported Caucasian donors. Among several hundred genotyped donors of the cohort, an average of roughly 230,000 unique TCR beta nucleotide sequences was sequenced per donor, of which about 18% were non-productive. Overall study results and their limits: A later analysis found that most CMV-associated TCR beta chains appeared HLA-restricted, with HLA associations seemingly driven largely by CMV exposure. Only TCR beta chains were sequenced in this cohort, and the absence of alpha or paired-chain data limited detectable features. Sequencing depth was assumed to be roughly uniform across donors in the presence/absence analyses, though that assumption may not hold. Across donors, most TCR sequences were observed very rarely, whereas some public TCRs were present in many individuals. In vitro tests confirmed that a few of the cytomegalovirus-associated TCR beta chains recognize cytomegalovirus antigens. When HLA alleles, especially DR and DQ, strongly co-occurred, attributing TCR associations to individual alleles was difficult. In both the original and validation cohorts, the classifier was reported to diagnose cytomegalovirus status with high specificity and sensitivity. In a later genetic analysis, a missense DCLRE1C variant was associated with V-gene and J-gene trimming of TCR beta chains, and the association was replicated in an independent cohort. In the study, roughly 160 TCR beta chains were listed as associated with cytomegalovirus. In a later analysis, HLA-associated TCR beta chains showed more clonal expansion and lower generation probabilities than non-associated chains that were equally common. In a later analysis, several top co-occurrence clusters were reported to appear linked to parvovirus B19, influenza, CMV and Epstein-Barr virus. In an earlier analysis of 587 of the donors, most TCR beta V segments appeared in productive rearrangements about 87% or about 30% of the time, broadly matching IMGT annotations. A group of highly shared sequence variants was considered likely to be a technical artifact of the sequencing pipeline. A later genetic analysis reported fewer N-insertions in productive TCRs among donors in an Asian-associated ancestry cluster than the roughly 700-donor mean. Because counts were too low, about 18 rarely observed V segments, including chromosome 9 orphons, were left out of the earlier analysis of approximately 580 of the donors. Because HLA typing was missing for some donors at each locus, association tests included only the typed subset. At a false discovery rate of 0.05, a later analysis linked 16,951 TCR beta sequences to specific HLA alleles. For the cohort, immune exposure information was limited to CMV serostatus. The authors suggested that the approach could potentially be extended to other disease states and immunological phenotypes. A further reported finding was that TCR beta sequences accurately predicted the HLA-A and HLA-B alleles for most subjects in the first cohort. In a later analysis, the rate of TCR association differed among HLA loci, with DRB1 alleles having the most associated TCRs and HLA-C alleles having the fewest. Some IMGT-functional V segments, including TRBV6-2 and TRBV6-3, could not be distinguished by the 87-base-pair reads and were therefore excluded. Correlated functional status among segregating V segments might be attributable to linkage disequilibrium, but an unknown experimental factor could not be ruled out.

Libraries came from the immunoSEQ multiplex PCR assay. For the multiplex PCR, a mixture combining 60 forward primers for TCR Vbeta segments and 13 reverse primers for TCR Jbeta segments was used. The CDR3 region of rearranged TCR beta genes was amplified from genomic DNA by a multiplex PCR assay. On the Illumina HiSeq System, the amplified TCR beta libraries were sequenced as 87-base-pair reads. The authors processed their data as follows. Across the 700 or so repertoires, a later analysis counted roughly 84 million unique TCR beta chains, around 11 million of which were shared by at least two donors. A nearest-neighbor algorithm error-corrected the raw reads and collapsed the reads into unique sequences, merging closely related sequences to remove PCR and sequencing errors. Alignment of CDR3 sequences to IMGT reference sequences was used to assign V, D and J gene segments. Each retained sequence needed at least a six-nucleotide match to both a V gene segment and a J gene segment. A rearrangement was called productive if the CDR3 had no stop codons and remained in frame with V and J, and every other rearrangement was called non-productive. CDR3 was defined according to IMGT convention as the region running from the second conserved V-encoded cysteine to the conserved J-encoded phenylalanine. Sequences without an unambiguous match to a single V gene segment were excluded from the earlier analysis of 587 of the donors. In an earlier analysis of 587 of the donors, V segments were called functional above 56.7% productive rearrangements and were called segregating when the between-donor standard deviation exceeded 5%. To diagnose cytomegalovirus status from the catalog of TCR beta chain sequences, a statistical classification framework was built. A later analysis assigned V and J genes by comparing TCR nucleotide sequences with IMGT/GENE-DB human TR gene sequences. Using the TCRdist pipeline, a later analysis assigned CDR3 sequences along with most-parsimonious VDJ recombination scenarios. A later analysis defined each TCR beta chain by its CDR3 amino acid sequence plus V-gene family, and excluded reads lacking a unique V-gene family. A later analysis removed roughly 590 highly shared, low-generation-probability nucleotide sequences to deal with suspected cross-contamination and a sequencing artifact. In a later analysis, a clonal expansion index for each public chain was calculated from normalized within-repertoire ranks of inferred template counts. In a later analysis, generation probabilities were computed using a VDJ recombination model fitted to out-of-frame rearrangements, and the results were checked against IGoR. In a later analysis, TCR-TCR, TCR-HLA and TCR-CMV co-occurrence was scored with hypergeometric tests, and a repertoire-size bias correction was applied to TCR pairs. In a later analysis, false discovery rates were estimated by permuting HLA or CMV assignments 20 times. In a later analysis, co-occurring TCRs were grouped with DBSCAN, and TCRdist sequence similarity was added when clustering was performed within HLA-allele-positive subsets. For co-occurrence clustering, repertoires with fewer than 30,000 or more than 120,000 public chains were excluded, along with five repertoires with anomalous nucleotide sharing. Drawn from immuneACCESS, this table holds only the in-frame rearrangements with V and J called that TCRdb kept. Clones are partly lost; checked studies trace under half to an unresolved V gene and leave the rest unexplained. Clone size and V and J calls were adopted from that table, with D and trimming inferred from the DNA. Here the sample has 90,000 to 150,000 clones; around 84% occur a single time. Together, the top ten hold about 3.3% of the sample.

The trim is 5 bases for V and 8 bases for J, with a gap of 10 bases between the germline ends. The germline V gene yields SGHTA for CDR1 and FQGNSA for CDR2. Including the terminal cysteine and phenylalanine, the CDR3 comprises 13 residues. Solely the CDR3 DNA is kept, with 39 bases framed from the first base. In total, approximately 690 healthy bone marrow donors made up the cohort. Cohort members were all nominally healthy when sampled, although unrecorded immune exposures were likely present. The donor was CMV seropositive and was included in the group of 250 to 300 seropositive cohort members. Every donor gave a peripheral blood sample, and the peripheral blood mononuclear cells from that sample were used for TCR beta sequencing. The Qiagen DNeasy Blood Extraction Kit was used to extract genomic DNA from the blood cell samples.

The rearranged segments are TRBV7-2 and TRBJ1-6, and possibly TRBD1, on 5 matching bases. The receptor was isolated from a woman in her twenties or thirties in good health and CMV-seropositive. The source material was PBMCs. The CDR3 sequence is CASSQIQDSPLHF. The DNA sequence reads TGTGCCAGCAGCCAAATACAGGATTCACCCCTCCACTTT.